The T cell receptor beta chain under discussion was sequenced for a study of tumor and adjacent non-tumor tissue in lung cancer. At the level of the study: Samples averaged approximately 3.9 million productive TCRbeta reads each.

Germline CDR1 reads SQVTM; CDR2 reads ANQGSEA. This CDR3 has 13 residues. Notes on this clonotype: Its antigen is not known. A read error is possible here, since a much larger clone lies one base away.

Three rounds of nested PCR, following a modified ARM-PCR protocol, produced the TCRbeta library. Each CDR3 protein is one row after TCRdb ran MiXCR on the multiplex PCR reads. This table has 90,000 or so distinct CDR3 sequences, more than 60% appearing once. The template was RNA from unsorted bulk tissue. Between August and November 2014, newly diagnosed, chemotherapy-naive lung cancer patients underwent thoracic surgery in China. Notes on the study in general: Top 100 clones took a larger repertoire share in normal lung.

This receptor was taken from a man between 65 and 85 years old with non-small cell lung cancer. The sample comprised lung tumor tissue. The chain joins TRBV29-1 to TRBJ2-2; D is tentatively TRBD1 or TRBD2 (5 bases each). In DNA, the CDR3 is TGCAGCGTAGGGGCCCCGAACACCGGGGAGCTGTTATTT. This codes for CSVGAPNTGELLF.